This TCR beta chain is drawn from a study of T cell responses to AZD1222 COVID-19 vaccine. Study-wide points: Spike was spanned by vaccine-associated CD4 TCRs, with dominance at 160-218 and 743-854.

Germline loops: CDR1 KGHSY, CDR2 FQNENV. The CDR3 covers 14 residues. Trimming cost V 5 bases and J 4 bases, with 13 bases left between them. This clone has a single count. The antigen is undetermined. Profiled with immunoSEQ multiplex PCR; TCRdb holds only in-frame clones, not every one. The sample yields about 150,000 clones, about 90% seen once. The TCR originated in an adult in good health. The chain combines TRBV16 with TRBJ2-3; no definite D call. The input for sequencing was peripheral blood, taken on day 0 of AZD1222 vaccination. CDR3 sequence: CASSAQVPSDTQYF. CDR3 DNA: TGTGCCAGCAGCGCACAAGTGCCCTCAGATACGCAGTATTTT.